The TCR beta chain under discussion was sequenced for a study of cytomegalovirus exposure and HLA in healthy donors. About this clone: The antigen remains undetermined.

Libraries were prepared by immunoSEQ multiplex PCR; TCRdb keeps only in-frame clonotypes and omits some of them. The data hold roughly 150,000 clones, with roughly 90% observed a single time. Findings of the study overall: Cytomegalovirus-associated status was assigned to roughly 160 TCR beta chains.

Sequenced input: PBMCs. The TCR was taken from a young woman in good health and CMV-seropositive.

The CDR3 DNA is TGTGCCAGCTCTTCGGGACTAGCGGGTTTCACGAAAAACTACGAGCAGTACTTC. This translates into CASSSGLAGFTKNYEQYF. V usage is TRBV18 and J usage is TRBJ2-7; TRBD2 aligns across 12 bases. The CDR3 is made up of 18 amino acids. Germline-derived CDR1 and CDR2 are KGHSH and LQKENI. Losses at the gene ends were 6 bases for V and 3 bases for J; bases not matched to a gene: 15.